Included here is one T cell receptor (beta chain) sequence, with context. There is no known antigen for this receptor. This may arise from a read error, as a much more abundant clone is one base away. This entry belongs to a study of tumor and adjacent non-tumor tissue in lung cancer (dated by TCRdb to 2017 to 2018). About the full investigation: Of the cohort, about 11 patients had adenocarcinoma, 2 had squamous cell carcinoma and 1 had small cell lung cancer. The 15 enrolled patients, of whom some ten were men and 5 were women, were aged about 30 to 80 years and were diagnosed with TNM stage I to III disease. In total, sequencing yielded over 95 million productive TCRbeta reads, which works out to an average of about 4.17 million reads per sample. Using bulk TCRbeta repertoires from over twelve lung cancer patients, the study set lung tumor tissue side by side with matched distant non-tumor lung tissue. TCRbeta CDR3 sequencing was performed on under 35 paired specimens, with one tumor sample and one normal lung sample collected per patient.

What the authors observed across the whole study: In normal lung, the top 100 clones accounted for a significantly larger cumulative share of the repertoire than in tumor tissue. Because peripheral blood was not sequenced, the blood TCRbeta repertoires of the lung cancer patients in the study went unexamined. TCR diversity (inverse Simpson) was significantly higher in tumor than in normal lung tissue (approximately 400 vs 170, P = 0.0075, Mann-Whitney U test). The sequencing platform is not named in the methods, and unique molecular identifiers are not mentioned. TCR diversity was significantly higher in younger patients, and higher tumor TCR diversity was associated with shorter overall and disease-free survival. With only roughly 16 patients in the cohort, the authors noted that larger samples and more detailed clinical data are needed.

To prepare the library, multiplex PCR was applied. Sequencing was carried out with an Illumina HiSeq 2500. TCRbeta libraries were constructed through three rounds of nested PCR with primers (Table S4) according to protocols adapted from ARM-PCR. Before sequencing, PCR products of 200-500 bp were cut from the gel and purified using the QIAquick gel extraction kit. In the paper's pipeline: Trimmomatic was used to clean the reads, FLASH was used to merge the reads into complete CDR3 sequences, and MiTCR was used to assign the reads to V(D)J germline segments. VDJtools was used to compute clonal diversity as the inverse Simpson's index. In-frame sequences lacking a premature stop codon were counted as productive reads. The raw public data were reprocessed by TCRdb itself: fastp quality trimming at Q25, MiXCR clonotype calling, in-frame beta chains only. Duplicate CDR3 protein sequences are folded into a single record with the most common DNA and genes. The V and J calls follow TCRdb's processing rather than the paper's. Here the sample has under 95,000 distinct CDR3 sequences; 61% occur a single time. About 15% of the sample goes to the ten largest clones.

Including cysteine and phenylalanine, the CDR3 has 11 amino acids. Only the CDR3 DNA stays, 33 bases, in frame from base 1. From the germline V gene (reference sequence), CDR1 is GTSNPN and CDR2 is SVGIG. RNA was isolated from bulk unsorted tissue, and RNA quality was assessed with a NanoDrop ND-1000 and an Agilent 2100. Newly diagnosed lung cancer patients without prior chemotherapy who had been admitted for thoracic surgery in China between August and November 2014 were enrolled as donors. Patients with previous radiotherapy or chemotherapy, or with another concurrent cancer, were excluded from the study. Pieces of surgical tissue measuring about 1-2.1 cm3 were kept in RNAlater solution and held at -80 degrees C until needed.

The sequence joins TRBV30 to TRBJ2-5; the D gene is perhaps TRBD1 or TRBD2, each of them matching over 6 bases. The sequencing sample was made of lung tumor tissue. This TCR was sampled from a man in his 70s with non-small cell lung cancer. CDR3 loop: CGWGAGATQYF. Read as DNA, the sequence is TGTGGCTGGGGGGCCGGGGCGACCCAGTACTTC.